This T cell receptor (beta chain) was sequenced for a study of radiation and T cells in renal cell carcinoma. Study-wide results and caveats: Without pretreatment biopsies, baseline tumor clonotype presence was undetermined.

As for this clone: The antigen is not known.

TCRdb's copy holds only in-frame clones and misses some; the assay was immunoSEQ multiplex PCR. This table holds some 100,000 clones, 82% found once. Germline V gene sequence: CDR1 SGHDT, CDR2 YYEEEE. Deletions cut 0 bases from V and 1 base from J, with 11 bases between. The CDR3 has 16 residues. Time point in this sample: baseline pretreatment blood. Indicated treatment: 15 Gy SBRT to primary tumor, nephrectomy 4 weeks later. The sequence came from a man aged 55-75 years with renal cell carcinoma. Source: blood, taken from a patient whose treatment included radiotherapy and nephrectomy. The chain carries TRBV5-6 and TRBJ2-1; no reliable D call. The CDR3 DNA follows: TGTGCCAGCAGCTTGGTCCCAGCCGCATCCTACAATGAGCAGTTCTTC. Protein sequence: CASSLVPAASYNEQFF.